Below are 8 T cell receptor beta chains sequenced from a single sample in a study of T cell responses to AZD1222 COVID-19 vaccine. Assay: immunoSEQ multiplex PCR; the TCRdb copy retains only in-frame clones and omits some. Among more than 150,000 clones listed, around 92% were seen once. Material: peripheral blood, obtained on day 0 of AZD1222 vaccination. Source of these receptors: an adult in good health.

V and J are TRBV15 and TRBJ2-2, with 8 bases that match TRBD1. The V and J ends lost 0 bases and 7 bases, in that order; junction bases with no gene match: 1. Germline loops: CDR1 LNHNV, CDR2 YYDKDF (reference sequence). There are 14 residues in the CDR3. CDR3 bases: TGTGCCACCAGCAGAGAGACAGGGGTCGGGGAGCTGTTTTTT. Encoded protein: CATSRETGVGELFF.

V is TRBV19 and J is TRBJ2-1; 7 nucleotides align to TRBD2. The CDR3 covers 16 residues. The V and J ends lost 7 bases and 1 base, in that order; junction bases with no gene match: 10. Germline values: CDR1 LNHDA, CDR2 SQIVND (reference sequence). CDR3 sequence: CASKPVLAVSYNEQFF. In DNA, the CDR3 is TGTGCCAGTAAGCCGGTTCTAGCGGTTTCCTACAATGAGCAGTTCTTC.

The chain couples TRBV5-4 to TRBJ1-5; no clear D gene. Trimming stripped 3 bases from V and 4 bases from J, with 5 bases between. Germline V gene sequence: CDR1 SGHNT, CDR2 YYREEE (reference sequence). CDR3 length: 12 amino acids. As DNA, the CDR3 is TGTGCCAGCAGCTCGAATAATCAGCCCCAGCATTTT. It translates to CASSSNNQPQHF.

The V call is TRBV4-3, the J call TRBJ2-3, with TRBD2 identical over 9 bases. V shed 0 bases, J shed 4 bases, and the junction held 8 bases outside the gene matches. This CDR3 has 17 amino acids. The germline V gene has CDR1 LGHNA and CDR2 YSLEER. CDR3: CASSQDPSGGLADTQYF. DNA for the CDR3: TGCGCCAGCAGCCAAGATCCAAGCGGGGGGTTGGCAGATACGCAGTATTTT.

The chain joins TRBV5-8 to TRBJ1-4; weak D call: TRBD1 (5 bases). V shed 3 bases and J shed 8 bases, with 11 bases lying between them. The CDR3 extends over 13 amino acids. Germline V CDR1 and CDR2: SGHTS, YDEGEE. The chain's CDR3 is CASSSTGGEKLFF. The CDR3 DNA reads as TGTGCCAGCAGCTCTACCGGGGGGGAAAAACTGTTTTTT.

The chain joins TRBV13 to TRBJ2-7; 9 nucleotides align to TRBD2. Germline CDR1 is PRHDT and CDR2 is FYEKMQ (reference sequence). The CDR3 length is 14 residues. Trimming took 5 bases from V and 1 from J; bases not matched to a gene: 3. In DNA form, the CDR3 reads TGTGCCAGCAGCCCAAGCGGGAGGTCCTACGAGCAGTACTTC. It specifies CASSPSGRSYEQYF.

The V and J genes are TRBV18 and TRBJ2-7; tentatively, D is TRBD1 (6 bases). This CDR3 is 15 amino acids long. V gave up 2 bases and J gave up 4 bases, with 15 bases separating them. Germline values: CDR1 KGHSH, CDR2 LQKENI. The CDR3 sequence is CASSPLGNREYEQYF. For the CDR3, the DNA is TGTGCCAGCTCACCATTAGGGAACAGGGAATACGAGCAGTACTTC.

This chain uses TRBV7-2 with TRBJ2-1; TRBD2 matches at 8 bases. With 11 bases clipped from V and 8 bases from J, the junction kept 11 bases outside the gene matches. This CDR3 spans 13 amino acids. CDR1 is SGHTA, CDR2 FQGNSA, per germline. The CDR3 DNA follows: TGTGCCGGTGCCGGGACTAGGTTGGATGAGCAGTTCTTC. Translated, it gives CAGAGTRLDEQFF.